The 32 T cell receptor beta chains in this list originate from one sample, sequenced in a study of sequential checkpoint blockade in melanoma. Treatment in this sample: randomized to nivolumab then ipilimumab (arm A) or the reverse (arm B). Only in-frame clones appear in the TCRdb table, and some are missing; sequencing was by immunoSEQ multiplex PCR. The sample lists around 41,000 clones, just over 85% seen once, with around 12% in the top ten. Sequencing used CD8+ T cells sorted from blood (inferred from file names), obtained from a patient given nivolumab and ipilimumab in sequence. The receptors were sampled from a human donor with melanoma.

The CDR3 DNA reads TGCAGCGTCGATATCCTGGGCGAGCAGTACGTC. As protein: CSVDILGEQYV. The rearrangement uses TRBV29-1 and TRBJ2-7; no clear D. CDR1 and CDR2 (germline): SQVTM, ANQGSEA. Trimming removed 6 bases at V and 6 bases at J, with 12 bases between. CDR3 length: 11 amino acids.

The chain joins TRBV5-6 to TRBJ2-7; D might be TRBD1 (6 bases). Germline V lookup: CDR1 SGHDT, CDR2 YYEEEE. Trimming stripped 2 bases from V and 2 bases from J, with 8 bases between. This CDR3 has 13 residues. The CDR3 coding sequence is TGTGCCAGCAGCTTCAGGGGAACCTACGAGCAGTACTTC. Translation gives CASSFRGTYEQYF.

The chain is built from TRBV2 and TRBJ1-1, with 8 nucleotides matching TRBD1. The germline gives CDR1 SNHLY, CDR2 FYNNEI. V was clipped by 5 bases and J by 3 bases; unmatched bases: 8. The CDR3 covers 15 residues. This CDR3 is CASSTGTGTYTEAFF. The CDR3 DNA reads TGTGCCAGCAGTACCGGGACAGGCACCTACACTGAAGCTTTCTTT.

DNA of the CDR3: TGTGCCAGTAGTATATTATCAGGGGGCTCGACCCAGCATTTT. Amino acids: CASSILSGGSTQHF. The rearrangement joins TRBV19 to TRBJ1-5; 8 bases match TRBD1. Germline loops: CDR1 LNHDA, CDR2 SQIVND (reference sequence). The V gene end was trimmed by 2 bases and the J gene end by 11 bases; junction bases not matched to a gene: 8. The CDR3 totals 14 residues.

The CDR3 spells CASKDWDYEQYF. The CDR3 DNA is TGTGCCAGCAAAGACTGGGACTACGAGCAGTACTTC. The J gene is TRBJ2-5, the V gene TRBV6-1; D not resolved. TRBJ2-7 explains the end of the DNA better; the J call may be wrong. The germline CDR1 and CDR2 sequences are MNHNS and SASEGT. The CDR3 has 12 amino acids.

The DNA for the CDR3 is TGTGCCAGCAGCGCGGGACTAGCGTCCTACAATGAGCAGTTCTTC. Residues: CASSAGLASYNEQFF. The chain combines TRBV7-9 with TRBJ2-1; 10 positions match TRBD2. V lost 5 bases, J lost 1 base, and 2 bases stayed unmatched. CDR1 and CDR2 from the germline V gene are SEHNR and FQNEAQ (reference sequence). The length of the CDR3 is 15 residues. The full variable domain, its missing parts supplied by reference TRBV7-9 and TRBJ2-1, is DTGVSQNPRHKITKRGQNVTFRCDPISEHNRLYWYRQTLGQGPEFLTYFQNEAQLEKSRLLSDRFSAERPKGSFSTLEIQRTEQGDSAMYLCASSAGLASYNEQFFGPGTRLTVL.

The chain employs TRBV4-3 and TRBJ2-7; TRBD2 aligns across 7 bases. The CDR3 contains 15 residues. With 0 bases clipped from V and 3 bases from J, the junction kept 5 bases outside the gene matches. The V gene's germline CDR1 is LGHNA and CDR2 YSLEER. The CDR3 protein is CASSQDWAGVYEQYV. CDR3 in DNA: TGCGCCAGCAGCCAAGATTGGGCGGGAGTCTACGAGCAGTACGTC.

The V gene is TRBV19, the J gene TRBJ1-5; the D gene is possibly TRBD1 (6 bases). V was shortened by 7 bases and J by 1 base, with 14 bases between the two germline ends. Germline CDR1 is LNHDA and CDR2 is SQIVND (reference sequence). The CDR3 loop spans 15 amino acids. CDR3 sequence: CASKWGQASNQPQHF. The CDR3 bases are TGTGCCAGTAAGTGGGGGCAGGCAAGCAATCAGCCCCAGCATTTT. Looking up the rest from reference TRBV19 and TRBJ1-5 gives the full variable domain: DGGITQSPKYLFRKEGQNVTLSCEQNLNHDAMYWYRQDPGQGLRLIYYSQIVNDFQKGDIAEGYSVSREKKESFPLTVTSAQKNPTAFYLCASKWGQASNQPQHFGDGTRLSIL.

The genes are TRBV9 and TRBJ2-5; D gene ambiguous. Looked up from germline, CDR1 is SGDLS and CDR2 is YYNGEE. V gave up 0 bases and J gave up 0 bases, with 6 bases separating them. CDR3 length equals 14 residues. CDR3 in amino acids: CASSVGSYQETQYF. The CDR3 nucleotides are TGTGCCAGCAGCGTAGGGAGCTACCAAGAGACCCAGTACTTC.

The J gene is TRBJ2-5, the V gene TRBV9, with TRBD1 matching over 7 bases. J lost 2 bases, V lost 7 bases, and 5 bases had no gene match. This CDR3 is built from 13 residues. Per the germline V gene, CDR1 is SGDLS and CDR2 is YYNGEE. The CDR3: CASSYRGQETQYF. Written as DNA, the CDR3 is TGTGCCAGCTCATACAGGGGACAAGAGACCCAGTACTTC. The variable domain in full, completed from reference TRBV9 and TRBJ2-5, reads DSGVTQTPKHLITATGQRVTLRCSPRSGDLSVYWYQQSLDQGLQFLIQYYNGEERAKGNILERFSAQQFPDLHSELNLSSLELGDSALYFCASSYRGQETQYFGPGTRLLVL.

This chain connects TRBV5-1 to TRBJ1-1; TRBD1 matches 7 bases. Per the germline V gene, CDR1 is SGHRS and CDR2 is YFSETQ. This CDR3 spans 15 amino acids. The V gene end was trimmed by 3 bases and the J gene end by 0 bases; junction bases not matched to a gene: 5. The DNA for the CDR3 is TGCGCCAGCAGCTGGACAGGCCTGTTGAACACTGAAGCTTTCTTT. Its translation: CASSWTGLLNTEAFF.

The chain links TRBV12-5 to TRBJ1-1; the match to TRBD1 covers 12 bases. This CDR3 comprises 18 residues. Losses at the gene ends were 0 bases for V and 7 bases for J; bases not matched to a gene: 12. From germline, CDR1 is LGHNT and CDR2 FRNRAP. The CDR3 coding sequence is TGTGCTAGTGGTTTGGTCCTTACCGGGACAGGGGGCGTTGGTGAAGCTTTCTTT. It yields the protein CASGLVLTGTGGVGEAFF.

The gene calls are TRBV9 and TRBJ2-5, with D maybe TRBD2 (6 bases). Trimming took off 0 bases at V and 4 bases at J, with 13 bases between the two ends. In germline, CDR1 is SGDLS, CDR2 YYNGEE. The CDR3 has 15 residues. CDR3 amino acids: CASSVEEGRSETQYF. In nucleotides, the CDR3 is TGTGCCAGCAGCGTAGAGGAGGGAAGGTCAGAGACCCAGTACTTC.

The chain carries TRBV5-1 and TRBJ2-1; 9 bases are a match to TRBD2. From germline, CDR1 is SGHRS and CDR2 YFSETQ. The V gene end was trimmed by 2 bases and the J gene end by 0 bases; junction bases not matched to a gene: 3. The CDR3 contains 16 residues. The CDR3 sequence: CASSFGLAYSYNEQFF. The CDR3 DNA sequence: TGCGCCAGCAGCTTCGGACTAGCGTACTCCTACAATGAGCAGTTCTTC.

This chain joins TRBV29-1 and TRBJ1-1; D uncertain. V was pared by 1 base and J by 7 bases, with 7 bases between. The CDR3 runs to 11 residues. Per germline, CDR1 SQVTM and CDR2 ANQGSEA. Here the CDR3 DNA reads TGCAGCGTTGAAGCTGGGCGTGAAGCTTTCTTT. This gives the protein CSVEAGREAFF. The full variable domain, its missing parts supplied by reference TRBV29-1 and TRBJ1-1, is SAVISQKPSRDICQRGTSLTIQCQVDSQVTMMFWYRQQPGQSLTLIATANQGSEATYESGFVIDKFPISRPNLTFSTLTVSNMSPEDSSIYLCSVEAGREAFFGQGTRLTVV.

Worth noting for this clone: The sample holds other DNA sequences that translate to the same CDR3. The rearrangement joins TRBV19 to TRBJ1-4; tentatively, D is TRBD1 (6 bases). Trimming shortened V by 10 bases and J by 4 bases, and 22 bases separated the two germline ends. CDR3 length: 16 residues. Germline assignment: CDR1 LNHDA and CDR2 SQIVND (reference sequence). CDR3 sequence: CATQPPPGAGNEKLFF. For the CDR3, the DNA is TGTGCCACTCAACCCCCCCCAGGGGCGGGTAATGAAAAACTGTTTTTT.

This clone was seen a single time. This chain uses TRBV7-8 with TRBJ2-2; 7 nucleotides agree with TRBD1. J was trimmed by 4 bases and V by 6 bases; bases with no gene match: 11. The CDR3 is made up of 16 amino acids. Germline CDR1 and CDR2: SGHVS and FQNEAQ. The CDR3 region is CASRSSRGSGTGELFF. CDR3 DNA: TGTGCCAGCAGGTCAAGCAGGGGGTCGGGCACCGGGGAGCTGTTTTTT.

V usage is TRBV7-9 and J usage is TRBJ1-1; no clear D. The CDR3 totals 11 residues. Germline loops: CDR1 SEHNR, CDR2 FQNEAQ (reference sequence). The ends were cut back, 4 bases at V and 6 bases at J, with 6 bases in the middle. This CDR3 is CASSSLSEAFF. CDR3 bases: TGTGCCAGCAGCTCCCTGTCTGAAGCTTTCTTT.

CDR3 bases: TGTGCCAGCAGCCGGACAGGGGGAGGCGAGCAGTACGTC. Translated, it gives CASSRTGGGEQYV. The rearrangement uses TRBV7-6 and TRBJ2-7; 10 positions agree with TRBD1. This CDR3 has 13 residues. Trimming removed 5 bases from V and 6 bases from J; junction bases left unmatched: 4. Germline values: CDR1 SGHVS, CDR2 FNYEAQ.

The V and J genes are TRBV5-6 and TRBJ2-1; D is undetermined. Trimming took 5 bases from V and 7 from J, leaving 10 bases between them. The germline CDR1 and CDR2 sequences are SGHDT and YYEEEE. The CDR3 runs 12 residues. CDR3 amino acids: CASSWAINEQFF. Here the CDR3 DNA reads TGTGCCAGCAGTTGGGCAATAAATGAGCAGTTCTTC.

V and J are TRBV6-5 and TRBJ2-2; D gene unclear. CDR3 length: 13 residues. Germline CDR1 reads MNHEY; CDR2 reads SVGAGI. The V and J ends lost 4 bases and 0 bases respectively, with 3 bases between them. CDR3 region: CASSFSNTGELFF. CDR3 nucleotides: TGTGCCAGCAGTTTCTCGAACACCGGGGAGCTGTTTTTT.

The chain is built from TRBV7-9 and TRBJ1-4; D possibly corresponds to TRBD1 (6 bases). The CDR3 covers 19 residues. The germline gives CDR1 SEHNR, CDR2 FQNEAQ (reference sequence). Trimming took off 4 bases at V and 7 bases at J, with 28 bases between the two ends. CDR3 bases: TGTGCCAGCAGCTCCCGGGCGGGGGGCTCATCGGGGGATATTGAAAAACTGTTTTTT. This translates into CASSSRAGGSSGDIEKLFF.

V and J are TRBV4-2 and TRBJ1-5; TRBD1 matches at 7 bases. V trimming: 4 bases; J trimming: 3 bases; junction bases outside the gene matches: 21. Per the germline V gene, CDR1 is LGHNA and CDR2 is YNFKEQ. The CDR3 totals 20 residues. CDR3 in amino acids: CASSRRWGTDALRDNQPQHF. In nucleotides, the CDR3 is TGTGCCAGCAGCCGACGGTGGGGGACAGACGCGCTTCGGGACAATCAGCCCCAGCATTTT.

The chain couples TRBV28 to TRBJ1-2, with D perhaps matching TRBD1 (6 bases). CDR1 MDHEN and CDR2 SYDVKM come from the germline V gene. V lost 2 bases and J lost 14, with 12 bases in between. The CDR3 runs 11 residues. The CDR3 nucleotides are TGTGCCAGCAGTTTAGGGGGCTGGGTTACCTTC. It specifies CASSLGGWVTF.

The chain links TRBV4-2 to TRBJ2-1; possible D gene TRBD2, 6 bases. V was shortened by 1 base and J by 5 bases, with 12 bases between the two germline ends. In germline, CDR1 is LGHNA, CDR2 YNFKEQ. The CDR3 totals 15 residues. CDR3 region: CASSQVGGWDNEQFF. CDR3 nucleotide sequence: TGTGCCAGCAGCCAAGTCGGGGGATGGGACAATGAGCAGTTCTTC.

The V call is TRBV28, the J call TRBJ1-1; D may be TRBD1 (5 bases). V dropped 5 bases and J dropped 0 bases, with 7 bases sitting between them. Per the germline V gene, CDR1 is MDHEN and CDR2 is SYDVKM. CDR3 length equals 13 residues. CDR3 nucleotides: TGTGCCAGCAGTCCAGGGATGAACACTGAAGCTTTCTTT. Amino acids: CASSPGMNTEAFF.

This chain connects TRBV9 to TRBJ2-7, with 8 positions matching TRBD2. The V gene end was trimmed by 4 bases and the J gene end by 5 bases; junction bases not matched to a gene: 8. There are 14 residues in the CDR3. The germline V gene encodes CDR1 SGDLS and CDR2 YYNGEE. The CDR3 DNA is TGTGCCAGCAGCACAACGGGACTAGTACACGAGCAGTACTTC. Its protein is CASSTTGLVHEQYF. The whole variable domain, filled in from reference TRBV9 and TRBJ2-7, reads DSGVTQTPKHLITATGQRVTLRCSPRSGDLSVYWYQQSLDQGLQFLIQYYNGEERAKGNILERFSAQQFPDLHSELNLSSLELGDSALYFCASSTTGLVHEQYFGPGTRLTVT.

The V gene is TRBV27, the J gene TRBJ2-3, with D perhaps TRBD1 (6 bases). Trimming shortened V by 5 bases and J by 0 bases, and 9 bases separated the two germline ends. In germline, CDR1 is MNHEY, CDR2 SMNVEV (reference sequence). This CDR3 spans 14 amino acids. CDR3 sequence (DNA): TGTGCCAGCAGTGGGGACACCAGCACAGATACGCAGTATTTT. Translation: CASSGDTSTDTQYF.

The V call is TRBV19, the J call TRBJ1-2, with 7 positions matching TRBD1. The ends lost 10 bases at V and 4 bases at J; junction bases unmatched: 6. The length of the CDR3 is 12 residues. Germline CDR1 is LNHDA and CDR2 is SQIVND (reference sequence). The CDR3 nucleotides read TGTGCCAAGAGGGGGCGCGCCTATGGCTACACCTTC. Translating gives CAKRGRAYGYTF.

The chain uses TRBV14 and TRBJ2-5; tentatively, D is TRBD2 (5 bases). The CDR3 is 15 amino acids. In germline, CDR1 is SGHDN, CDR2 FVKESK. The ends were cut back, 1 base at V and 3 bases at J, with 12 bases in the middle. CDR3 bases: TGTGCCAGCAGCCAAGGATGGACTTCGAAAGAGACCCAGTACTTC. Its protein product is CASSQGWTSKETQYF.

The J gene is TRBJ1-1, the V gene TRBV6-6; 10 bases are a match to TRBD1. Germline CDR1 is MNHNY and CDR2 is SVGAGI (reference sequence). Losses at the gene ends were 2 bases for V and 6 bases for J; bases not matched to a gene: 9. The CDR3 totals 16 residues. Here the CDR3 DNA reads TGTGCCAGCAGTTACCCCCCAGACAGGGGGCTGGCTGAAGCTTTCTTT. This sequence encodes CASSYPPDRGLAEAFF.

For the CDR3, the DNA is TGTGCCAGCAGCTCGGACAGCCCTTCCTACGAGCAGTACTTC. Protein sequence: CASSSDSPSYEQYF. The rearrangement uses TRBV7-9 and TRBJ2-7; D might be TRBD1 (6 bases). V shed 4 bases and J shed 1 base, with 11 bases lying between them. Germline V gene lookup returns CDR1 SEHNR and CDR2 FQNEAQ (reference sequence). This CDR3 is 14 amino acids long.